The 7 T cell receptor beta chains in this list originate from one sample, sequenced in a study of control samples from healthy donors and cancer patients (dated by TCRdb to about 2020). Library preparation used the immunoSEQ multiplex PCR assay. Sourced from immuneACCESS, this table was stored by TCRdb with only in-frame sequences that have V and J called. A share of the clones is absent; for the studies checked, an unresolved V gene accounts for under half, and the remainder has no known explanation. The sample contains about 410,000 clones, more than 80% of them found a single time. The ten biggest clones cover more than 6% of the sample. Material: PBMCs. The receptors here all came from a man aged 35 to 55 with head and neck cancer.

The J gene is TRBJ1-2, the V gene TRBV19; D call uncertain. The CDR3 loop spans 15 amino acids. Trimming took 7 bases from V and 4 from J, leaving 19 bases between them. Germline assignment: CDR1 LNHDA and CDR2 SQIVND (reference sequence). CDR3 amino acids: CASTWERATFYGYTF. The CDR3 region has the DNA TGTGCCAGTACCTGGGAAAGAGCTACTTTCTATGGCTACACCTTC.

The V gene is TRBV5-1, the J gene TRBJ2-2, with unresolved D. The CDR3 sequence is 16 residues long. Per the germline V gene, CDR1 is SGHRS and CDR2 is YFSETQ. V lost 0 bases and J 0 bases, leaving 9 bases between the germline ends. The CDR3 here is CASSLESGPNTGELFF. The CDR3 coding sequence is TGCGCCAGCAGCTTGGAGTCTGGGCCGAACACCGGGGAGCTGTTTTTT.

V usage is TRBV6-1 and J usage is TRBJ1-1; the match to TRBD1 covers 7 bases. The CDR3 runs 15 residues. With V trimmed by 2 bases and J by 6 bases, 9 bases remained unmatched. Germline CDR1 is MNHNS and CDR2 is SASEGT. CDR3 sequence reads: CASSESVTGWAEAFF. The CDR3 coding sequence is TGTGCCAGCAGTGAAAGTGTGACAGGGTGGGCTGAAGCTTTCTTT.

The chain couples TRBV3-1 (or the pseudogene TRBV3-2) to TRBJ1-5; D is undetermined. Germline CDR1 and CDR2: LGHDT and YNNKEL (reference sequence). CDR3 length equals 16 residues. V lost 2 bases to trimming and J lost 1 base, with 12 bases between them. The CDR3 region is CASSQSGTTSNQPQHF. The CDR3 DNA follows: TGTGCCAGCAGCCAATCGGGCACGACCAGCAATCAGCCCCAGCATTTT.

The gene calls are TRBV27 and TRBJ2-7; TRBD1 is a possible D gene (7 bases). The germline V gene has CDR1 MNHEY and CDR2 SMNVEV (reference sequence). With 0 bases removed from V and 5 bases from J, the gap between germline ends came to 17 bases. The CDR3 loop spans 16 amino acids. CDR3 DNA: TGTGCCAGCAGTTTATCGAGTGCAGGGGGGTTCGACGAGCAGTACTTC. As protein: CASSLSSAGGFDEQYF.

The J gene is TRBJ2-1, the V gene TRBV9; TRBD1 might be the D (6 bases). The CDR3 covers 13 residues. The germline CDR1 and CDR2 sequences are SGDLS and YYNGEE. V lost 3 bases and J lost 7, with 11 bases in between. This CDR3 is CASSETGSNEQFF. The CDR3, as DNA: TGTGCCAGCAGCGAAACAGGGTCAAATGAGCAGTTCTTC.

CDR3 sequence reads: CASSYLGQGNEKLFF. The DNA for the CDR3 is TGTGCCAGCAGTTACCTCGGACAGGGTAATGAAAAACTGTTTTTT. V is TRBV6-2 or TRBV6-3 and J is TRBJ1-4; 8 bases are shared with TRBD1. With 2 bases clipped from V and 4 bases from J, the junction kept 3 bases outside the gene matches. Germline CDR1 is MNHEY and CDR2 is SVGEGT. The CDR3 covers 15 residues.